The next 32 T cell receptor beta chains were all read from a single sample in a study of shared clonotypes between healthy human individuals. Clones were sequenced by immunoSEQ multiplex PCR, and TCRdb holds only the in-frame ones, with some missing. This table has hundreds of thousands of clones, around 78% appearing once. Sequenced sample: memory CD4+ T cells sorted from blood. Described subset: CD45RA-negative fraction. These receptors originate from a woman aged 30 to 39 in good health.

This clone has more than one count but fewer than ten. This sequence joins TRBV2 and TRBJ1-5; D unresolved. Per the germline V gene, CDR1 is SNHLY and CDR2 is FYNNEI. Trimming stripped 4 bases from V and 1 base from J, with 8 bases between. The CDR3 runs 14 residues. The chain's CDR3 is CASSVRVSNQPQHF. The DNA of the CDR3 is TGTGCCAGCAGTGTGCGGGTGAGCAATCAGCCCCAGCATTTT.

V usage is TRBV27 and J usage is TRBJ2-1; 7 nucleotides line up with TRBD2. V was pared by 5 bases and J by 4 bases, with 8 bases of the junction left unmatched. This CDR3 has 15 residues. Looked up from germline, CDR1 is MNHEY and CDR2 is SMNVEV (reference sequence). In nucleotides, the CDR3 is TGTGCCAGCAGTATCCAGAGGGAGGGGTACAATGAGCAGTTCTTC. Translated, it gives CASSIQREGYNEQFF.

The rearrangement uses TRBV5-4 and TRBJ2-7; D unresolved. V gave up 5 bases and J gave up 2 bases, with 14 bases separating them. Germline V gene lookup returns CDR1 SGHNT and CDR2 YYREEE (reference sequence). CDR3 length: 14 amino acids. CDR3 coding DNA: TGTGCCAGCAGACCCGGCACCAACCCCTACGAGCAGTACTTC. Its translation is CASRPGTNPYEQYF.

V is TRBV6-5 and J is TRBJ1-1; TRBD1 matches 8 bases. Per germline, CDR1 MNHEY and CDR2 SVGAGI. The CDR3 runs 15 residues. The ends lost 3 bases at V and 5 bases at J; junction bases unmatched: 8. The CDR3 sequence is CASSYSGQGGTEAFF. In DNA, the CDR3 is TGTGCCAGCAGTTATTCCGGACAGGGAGGGACTGAAGCTTTCTTT.

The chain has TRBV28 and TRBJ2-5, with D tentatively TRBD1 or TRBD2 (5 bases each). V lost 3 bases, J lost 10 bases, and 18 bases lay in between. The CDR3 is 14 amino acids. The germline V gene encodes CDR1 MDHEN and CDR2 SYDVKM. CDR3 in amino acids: CASSFGTRLFGQYF. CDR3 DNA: TGTGCCAGCAGTTTTGGGACCCGACTTTTTGGCCAGTACTTC. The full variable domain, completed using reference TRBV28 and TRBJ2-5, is DVKVTQSSRYLVKRTGEKVFLECVQDMDHENMFWYRQDPGLGLRLIYFSYDVKMKEKGDIPEGYSVSREKKERFSLILESASTNQTSMYLCASSFGTRLFGQYFGPGTRLLVL.

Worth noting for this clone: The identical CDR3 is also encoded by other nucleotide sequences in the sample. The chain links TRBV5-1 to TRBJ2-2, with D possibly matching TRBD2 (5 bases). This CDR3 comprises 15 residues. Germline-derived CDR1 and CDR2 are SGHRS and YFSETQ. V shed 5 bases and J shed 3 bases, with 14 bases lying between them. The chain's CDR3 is CASSIGDRDTGELFF. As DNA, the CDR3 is TGCGCCAGCAGTATCGGGGATAGGGACACCGGGGAGCTGTTTTTT. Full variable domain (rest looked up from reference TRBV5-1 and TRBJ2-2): KAGVTQTPRYLIKTRGQQVTLSCSPISGHRSVSWYQQTPGQGLQFLFEYFSETQRNKGNFPGRFSGRQFSNSRSEMNVSTLELGDSALYLCASSIGDRDTGELFFGEGSRLTVL.

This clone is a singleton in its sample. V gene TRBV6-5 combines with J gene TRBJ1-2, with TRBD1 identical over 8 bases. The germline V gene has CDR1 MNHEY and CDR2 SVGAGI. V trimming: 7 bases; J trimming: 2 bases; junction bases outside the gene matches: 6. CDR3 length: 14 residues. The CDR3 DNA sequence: TGTGCCAGCAAACAGACAGGGGCCAACTATGGCTACACCTTC. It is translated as CASKQTGANYGYTF.

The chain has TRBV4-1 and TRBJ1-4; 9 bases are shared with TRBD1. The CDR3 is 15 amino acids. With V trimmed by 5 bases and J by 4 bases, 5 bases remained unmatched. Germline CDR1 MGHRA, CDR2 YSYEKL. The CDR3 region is CASSSPGQGNEKLFF. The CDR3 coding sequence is TGCGCCAGCAGCTCGCCGGGACAGGGTAATGAAAAACTGTTTTTT.

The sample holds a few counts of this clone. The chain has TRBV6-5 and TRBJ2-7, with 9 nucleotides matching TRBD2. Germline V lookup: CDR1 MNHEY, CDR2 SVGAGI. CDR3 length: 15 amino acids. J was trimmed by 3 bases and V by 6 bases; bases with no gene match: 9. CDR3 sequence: CASRQLAGSLYEQYF. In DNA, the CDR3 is TGTGCCAGCAGACAACTAGCGGGCTCCCTCTACGAGCAGTACTTC.

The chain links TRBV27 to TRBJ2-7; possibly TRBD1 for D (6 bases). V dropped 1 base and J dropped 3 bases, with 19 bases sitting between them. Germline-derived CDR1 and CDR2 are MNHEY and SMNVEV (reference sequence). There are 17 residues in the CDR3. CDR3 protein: CASSLFSPQGKVYEQYF. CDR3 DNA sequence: TGTGCCAGCAGTTTATTTTCCCCTCAGGGGAAAGTCTACGAGCAGTACTTC.

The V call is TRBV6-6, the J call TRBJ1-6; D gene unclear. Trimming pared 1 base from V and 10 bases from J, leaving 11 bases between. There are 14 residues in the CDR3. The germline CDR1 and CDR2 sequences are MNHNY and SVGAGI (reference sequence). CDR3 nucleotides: TGTGCCAGCAGTTACTGGCAGCCGCGATCACCCCTCCACTTT. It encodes CASSYWQPRSPLHF.

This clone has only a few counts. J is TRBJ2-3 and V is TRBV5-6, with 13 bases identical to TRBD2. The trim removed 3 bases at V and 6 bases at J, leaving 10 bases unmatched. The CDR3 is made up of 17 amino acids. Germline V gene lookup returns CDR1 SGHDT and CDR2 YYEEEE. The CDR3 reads CASSSGTSGTFGDTQYF. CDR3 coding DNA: TGTGCCAGCAGCTCCGGGACTAGCGGGACTTTCGGGGATACGCAGTATTTT.

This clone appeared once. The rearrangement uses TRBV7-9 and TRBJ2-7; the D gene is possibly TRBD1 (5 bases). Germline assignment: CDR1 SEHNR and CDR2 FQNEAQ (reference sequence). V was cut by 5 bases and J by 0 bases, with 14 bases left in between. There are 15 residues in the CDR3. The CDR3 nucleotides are TGTGCCAGCAGCGGAAAGGGGTCCAGCTCCTACGAGCAGTACTTC. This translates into CASSGKGSSSYEQYF.

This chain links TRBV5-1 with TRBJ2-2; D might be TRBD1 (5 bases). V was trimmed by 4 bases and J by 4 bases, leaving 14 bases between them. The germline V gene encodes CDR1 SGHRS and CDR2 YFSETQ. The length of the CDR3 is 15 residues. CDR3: CASSQAGISTGELFF. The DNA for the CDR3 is TGCGCCAGCAGCCAAGCAGGGATATCCACCGGGGAGCTGTTTTTT. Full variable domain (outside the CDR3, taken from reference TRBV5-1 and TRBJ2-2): KAGVTQTPRYLIKTRGQQVTLSCSPISGHRSVSWYQQTPGQGLQFLFEYFSETQRNKGNFPGRFSGRQFSNSRSEMNVSTLELGDSALYLCASSQAGISTGELFFGEGSRLTVL.

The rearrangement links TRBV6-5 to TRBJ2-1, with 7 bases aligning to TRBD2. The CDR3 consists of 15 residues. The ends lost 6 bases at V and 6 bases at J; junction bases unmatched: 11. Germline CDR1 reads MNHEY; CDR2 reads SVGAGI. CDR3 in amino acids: CASSQGLVGVNEQFF. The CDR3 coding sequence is TGTGCCAGCAGCCAAGGACTAGTGGGAGTCAATGAGCAGTTCTTC.

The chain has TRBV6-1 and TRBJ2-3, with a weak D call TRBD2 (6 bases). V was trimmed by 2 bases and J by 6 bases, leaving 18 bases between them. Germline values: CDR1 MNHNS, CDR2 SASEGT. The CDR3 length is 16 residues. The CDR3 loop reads CASSEWAGSASDTQYF. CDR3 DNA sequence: TGTGCCAGCAGTGAATGGGCCGGGAGCGCTTCGGATACGCAGTATTTT.

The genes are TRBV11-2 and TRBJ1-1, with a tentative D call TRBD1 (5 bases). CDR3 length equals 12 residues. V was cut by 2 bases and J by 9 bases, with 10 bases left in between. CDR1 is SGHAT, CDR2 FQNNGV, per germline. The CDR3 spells CASSLNRQQAFF. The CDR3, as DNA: TGTGCCAGCAGCTTAAACCGACAGCAAGCTTTCTTT.

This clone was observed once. CDR3 residues: CASSLAGGSSADTQYF. Here the CDR3 DNA reads TGCGCCAGCAGCTTGGCCGGCGGGAGCTCGGCAGATACGCAGTATTTT. The chain links TRBV5-1 to TRBJ2-3; 7 bases fit TRBD2. Germline values: CDR1 SGHRS, CDR2 YFSETQ. Trimming at V came to 0 bases and at J to 4 bases, leaving 8 bases not matched to a gene. The CDR3 loop spans 16 amino acids.

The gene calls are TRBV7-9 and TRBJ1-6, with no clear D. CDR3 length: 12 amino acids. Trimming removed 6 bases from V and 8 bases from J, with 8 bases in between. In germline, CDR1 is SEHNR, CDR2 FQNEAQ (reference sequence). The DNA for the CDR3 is TGTGCCAGCAGTAACGGCGATTCACCCCTCCACTTT. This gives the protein CASSNGDSPLHF.

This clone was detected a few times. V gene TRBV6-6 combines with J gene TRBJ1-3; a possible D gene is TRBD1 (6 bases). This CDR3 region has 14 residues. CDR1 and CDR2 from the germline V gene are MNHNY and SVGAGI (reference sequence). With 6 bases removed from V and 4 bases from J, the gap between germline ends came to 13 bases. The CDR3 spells CASSVEGEGNTIYF. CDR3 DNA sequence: TGTGCCAGCAGCGTTGAGGGGGAAGGAAACACCATATATTTT.

The CDR3 coding sequence is TGCGCCAGCAGCTTGGTTTCCGGGGGCAGAATCTACGAGCAGTACTTC. As protein: CASSLVSGGRIYEQYF. The chain carries TRBV5-1 and TRBJ2-7; tentatively, D is TRBD1 or TRBD2 (6 bases each). Germline-derived CDR1 and CDR2 are SGHRS and YFSETQ. The CDR3 runs to 16 residues. Trimming removed 0 bases from V and 3 bases from J, with 16 bases in between.

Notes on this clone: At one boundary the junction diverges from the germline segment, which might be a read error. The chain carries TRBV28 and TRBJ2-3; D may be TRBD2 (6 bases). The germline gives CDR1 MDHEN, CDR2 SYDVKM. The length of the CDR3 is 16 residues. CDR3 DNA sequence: TGTGCCAGCAGTGTATGGGTAGCGGCTAGCACAGATACGCAGTATTTT. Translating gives CASSVWVAASTDTQYF.

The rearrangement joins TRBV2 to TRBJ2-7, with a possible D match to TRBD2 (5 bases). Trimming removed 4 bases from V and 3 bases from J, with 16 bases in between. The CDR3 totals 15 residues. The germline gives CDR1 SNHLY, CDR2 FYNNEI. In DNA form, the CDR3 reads TGTGCCAGCAGTGTTAGGTCGGGAACGGGCTACGAGCAGTACTTC. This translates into CASSVRSGTGYEQYF. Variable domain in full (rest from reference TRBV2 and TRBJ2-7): EPEVTQTPSHQVTQMGQEVILRCVPISNHLYFYWYRQILGQKVEFLVSFYNNEISEKSEIFDDQFSVERPDGSNFTLKIRSTKLEDSAMYFCASSVRSGTGYEQYFGPGTRLTVT.

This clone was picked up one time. The CDR3: CASWGDTGELFF. DNA for the CDR3: TGCGCCAGCTGGGGGGACACCGGGGAGCTGTTTTTT. V is TRBV5-1 and J is TRBJ2-2; the D gene is possibly TRBD2 (6 bases). The germline V gene encodes CDR1 SGHRS and CDR2 YFSETQ. Deletions cut 7 bases from V and 3 bases from J, with 7 bases between. The CDR3 contains 12 residues.

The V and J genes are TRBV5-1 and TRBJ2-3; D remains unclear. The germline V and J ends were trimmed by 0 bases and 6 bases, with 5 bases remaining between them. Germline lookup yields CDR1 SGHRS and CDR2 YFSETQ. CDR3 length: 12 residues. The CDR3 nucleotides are TGCGCCAGCAGCTTGGTAAAGGATACGCAGTATTTT. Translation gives CASSLVKDTQYF.

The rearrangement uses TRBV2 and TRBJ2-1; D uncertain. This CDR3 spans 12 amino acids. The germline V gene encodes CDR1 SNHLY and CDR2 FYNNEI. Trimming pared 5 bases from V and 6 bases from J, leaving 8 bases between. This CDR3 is CASSSNSNEQFF. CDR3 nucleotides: TGTGCCAGCAGTAGCAACAGCAATGAGCAGTTCTTC.

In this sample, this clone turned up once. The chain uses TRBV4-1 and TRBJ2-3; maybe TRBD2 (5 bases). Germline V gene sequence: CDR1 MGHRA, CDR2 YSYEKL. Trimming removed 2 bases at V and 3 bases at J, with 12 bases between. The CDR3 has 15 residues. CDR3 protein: CASSQRLSGTDTQYF. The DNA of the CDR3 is TGCGCCAGCAGCCAAAGACTATCTGGGACAGATACGCAGTATTTT.

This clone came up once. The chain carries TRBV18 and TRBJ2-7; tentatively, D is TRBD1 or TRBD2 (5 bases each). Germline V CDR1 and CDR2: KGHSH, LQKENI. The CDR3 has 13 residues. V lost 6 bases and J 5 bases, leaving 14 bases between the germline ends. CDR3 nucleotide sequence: TGTGCCAGCTCTTACCGGGACGGCGACGAGCAGTACTTC. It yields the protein CASSYRDGDEQYF.

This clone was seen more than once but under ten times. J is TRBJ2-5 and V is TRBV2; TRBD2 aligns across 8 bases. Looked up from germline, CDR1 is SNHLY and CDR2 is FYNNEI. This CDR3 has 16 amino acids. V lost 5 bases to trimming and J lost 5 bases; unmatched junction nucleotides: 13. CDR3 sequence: CASSLVRLAGRETQYF. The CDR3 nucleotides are TGTGCCAGCAGTTTAGTAAGGCTAGCGGGTCGGGAGACCCAGTACTTC.

CDR3 nucleotide sequence: TGTGCCAGCAGCCCCAAAACGCTTATCGACTTCTCCTACGAGCAGTACTTC. It translates to CASSPKTLIDFSYEQYF. The rearrangement uses TRBV5-8 and TRBJ2-7; D unresolved. CDR1 is SGHTS, CDR2 YDEGEE, per germline. V lost 4 bases and J 0 bases, leaving 20 bases between the germline ends. This CDR3 contains 17 residues.

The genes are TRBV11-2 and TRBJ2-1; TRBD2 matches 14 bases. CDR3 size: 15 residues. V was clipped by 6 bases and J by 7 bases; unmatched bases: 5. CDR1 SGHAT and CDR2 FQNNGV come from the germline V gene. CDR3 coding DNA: TGTGCCAGCAGTTCCAGACTAGCGGGAGGGAATGAGCAGTTCTTC. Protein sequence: CASSSRLAGGNEQFF.

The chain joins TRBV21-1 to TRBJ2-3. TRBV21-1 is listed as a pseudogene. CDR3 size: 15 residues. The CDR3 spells CASSNEGMSTDTQYF. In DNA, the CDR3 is TGTGCCAGCAGCAATGAGGGGATGAGCACAGATACGCAGTATTTT.